This entry features one TCR beta chain sequence. Assay: immunoSEQ multiplex PCR; the TCRdb copy retains only in-frame clones and omits some. The table lists about 130,000 clones, approximately 90% of them singletons. The data originate from a study of blood T cell repertoires in COVID-19. Study context: The analysed material was cDNA or gDNA that came from T cells, B-cell-depleted T cells, or PBMCs.

CDR3 length: 15 residues. The germline V gene has CDR1 MNHEY and CDR2 SVGEGT. With 6 bases clipped from V and 3 bases from J, the junction kept 8 bases outside the gene matches. The chain links TRBV6-2 or TRBV6-3 to TRBJ2-7; 10 bases are a match to TRBD1. The source is a man aged 50 to 60 with COVID-19, enrolled during active disease. The sequenced material came from peripheral blood. Written as DNA, the CDR3 is TGTGCCAGCAGCCCGCGGGGGACAGGGGACTACGAGCAGTACTTC. It encodes CASSPRGTGDYEQYF.